Here is one T cell receptor (beta chain) with its context. This sample is part of a study of tumor-infiltrating lymphocytes in oesophageal squamous cell carcinoma. TCRdb ran MiXCR on the PCR reads and lists one entry per CDR3 protein. The profile shows about 21,000 distinct CDR3 sequences, roughly 41% of them singletons. The sequence derives from a male donor with esophageal squamous cell carcinoma. What was sequenced was normal esophageal tissue next to the tumor.

For the CDR3, the DNA is TGTGCCAGCAGCCCCCCGGGGACAAGAGATACGCAGTATTTT. The encoded protein is CASSPPGTRDTQYF. The rearrangement joins TRBV6-8 to TRBJ2-3; TRBD1 might be the D (6 bases). The CDR3 spans 14 residues. V dropped 6 bases and J dropped 5 bases, with 15 bases sitting between them. Germline-derived CDR1 and CDR2 are MNHGY and SAAAGT.